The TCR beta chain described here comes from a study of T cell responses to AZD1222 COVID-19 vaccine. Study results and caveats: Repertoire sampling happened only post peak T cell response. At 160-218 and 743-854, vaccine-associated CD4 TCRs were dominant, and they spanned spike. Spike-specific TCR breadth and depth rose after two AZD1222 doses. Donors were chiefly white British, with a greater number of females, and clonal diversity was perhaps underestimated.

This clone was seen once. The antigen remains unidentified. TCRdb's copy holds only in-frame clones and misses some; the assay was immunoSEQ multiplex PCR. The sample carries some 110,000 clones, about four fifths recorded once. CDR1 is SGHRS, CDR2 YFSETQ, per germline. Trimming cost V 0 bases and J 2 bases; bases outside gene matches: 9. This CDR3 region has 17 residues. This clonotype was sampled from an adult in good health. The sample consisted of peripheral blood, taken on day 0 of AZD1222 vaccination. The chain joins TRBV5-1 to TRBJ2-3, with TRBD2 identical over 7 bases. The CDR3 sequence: CASSLGRGGDYTDTQYF. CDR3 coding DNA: TGCGCCAGCAGCTTGGGTCGGGGCGGGGACTACACAGATACGCAGTATTTT.